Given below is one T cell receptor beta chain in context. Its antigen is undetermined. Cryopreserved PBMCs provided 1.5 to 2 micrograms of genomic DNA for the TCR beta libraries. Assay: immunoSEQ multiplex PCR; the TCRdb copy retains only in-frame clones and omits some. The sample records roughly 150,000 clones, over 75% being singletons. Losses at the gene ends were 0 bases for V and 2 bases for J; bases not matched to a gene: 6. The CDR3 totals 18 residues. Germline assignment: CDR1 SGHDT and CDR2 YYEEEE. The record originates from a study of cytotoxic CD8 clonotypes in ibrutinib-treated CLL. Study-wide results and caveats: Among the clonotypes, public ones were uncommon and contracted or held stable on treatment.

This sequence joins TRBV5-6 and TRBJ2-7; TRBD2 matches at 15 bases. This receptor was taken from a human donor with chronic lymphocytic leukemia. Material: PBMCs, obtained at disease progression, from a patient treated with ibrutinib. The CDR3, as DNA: TGTGCCAGCAGCTTGGGGGGACTAGCGGGAGGAGGTGCCTACGAGCAGTACTTC. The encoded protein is CASSLGGLAGGGAYEQYF.